Listed below are T cell receptor beta chains from one sample, sequenced in a study of long-term antiretroviral therapy in people with HIV. TCRdb's table, derived via immunoSEQ multiplex PCR, lists solely in-frame clones and lacks some. Of more than 25,000 clones listed, almost 80% are singletons. The sample here was unsorted PBMCs, taken 2.1 years after starting antiretroviral therapy. These receptors were collected from a man aged 25-45 years with HIV. Both conserved end residues are part of each CDR3. The D gene is left open where the match is weak. Rows may omit the clone size; those that give it use once, few, many or a size class.

V	D	J	size	DNA	CDR3
TRBV14	-	TRBJ1-3	-	TGTGCCAGCAGCGCTAGGACAAGTCCGAGCTCTGGAAACACCATATATTTT	CASSARTSPSSGNTIYF
TRBV11-3	TRBD2	TRBJ2-3	-	TGTGCCAGCAGCTTAGGGGCGGGAGCAGATACGCAGTATTTT	CASSLGAGADTQYF
TRBV19	-	TRBJ1-5	once	TGTGCCAGTAACCTCGGACAGTCGGGCAATCAGCCCCAGCATTTT	CASNLGQSGNQPQHF
TRBV4-3	-	TRBJ2-1	-	TGCGCCAGCAGCCAATACTACCCCCCTCACAATGAGCAGTTCTTC	CASSQYYPPHNEQFF
TRBV4-1	-	TRBJ1-2	few	TGCGCCAGCAGCCAAGCTTTGGGATTCTATGGCTACACCTTC	CASSQALGFYGYTF
TRBV10-2	-	TRBJ2-3	-	TGCGCCAGCAGTGCCGGAGGGGAGACCACAGATACGCAGTATTTT	CASSAGGETTDTQYF
TRBV6-5	-	TRBJ2-3	-	TGTGCCAGCAGTTTCCCCGGAGATACGCAGTATTTT	CASSFPGDTQYF
TRBV5-5	-	TRBJ2-5	-	TGTGCCAGCAGCTACCGGGGTAGCGCGCAAGAGACCCAGTACTTC	CASSYRGSAQETQYF
TRBV6-1	-	TRBJ2-7	-	TGTGCCAGCAGTCCTTTGGACGGATACTACGAGCAGTACTTC	CASSPLDGYYEQYF
TRBV27	TRBD1	TRBJ2-6	-	TGTGCCAGCAGTCCTAGACAGGGTCCTAGGTCTGGGGCCAACGTCCTGACTTTC	CASSPRQGPRSGANVLTF
TRBV19	-	TRBJ1-5	-	TGTGCCAGTAGTATTAACCCGCCAGGGTATCAGCCCCAGCATTTT	CASSINPPGYQPQHF
TRBV6-1	TRBD1	TRBJ2-7	-	TGTGCCAGCAGTGAACTTCCGGGACAGGGGGTAAGCGCCTACGAGCAGTACTTC	CASSELPGQGVSAYEQYF
TRBV5-1	TRBD2	TRBJ2-5	-	TGCGCCAGCAGCAGAAGCGGGGGCTGGGAGACCCAGTACTTC	CASSRSGGWETQYF
TRBV27	-	TRBJ1-1	-	TGTGCCAGCAGTTTATCCGGGGGACGGGTCACTGAAGCTTTCTTT	CASSLSGGRVTEAFF
TRBV5-1	TRBD2	TRBJ2-2	few	TGCGCCAGCAGCTTCCCCGGGACTAGCAGAACCGGGGAGCTGTTTTTT	CASSFPGTSRTGELFF
TRBV14	-	TRBJ1-3	-	TGTGCCAGCAGCCAAGAGATGTACGACTCTGGAAACACCATATATTTT	CASSQEMYDSGNTIYF
TRBV9	-	TRBJ1-1	-	TGTGCCAGCAGCGTAGGGGCAGGCAGGACCACTGAAGCTTTCTTT	CASSVGAGRTTEAFF
TRBV27	-	TRBJ2-1	-	TGTGCCAGCAGTTTATCGTCCCCTCAGGGCAGCTACAATGAGCAGTTCTTC	CASSLSSPQGSYNEQFF
TRBV29-1	-	TRBJ1-1	-	TGCAGCGTCCCCCAGGGGACTCACACTGAAGCTTTCTTT	CSVPQGTHTEAFF
TRBV7-3	-	TRBJ2-3	-	TGTGCCAGCAGCTTGGGCGGGGCCAATACGCAGTATTTT	CASSLGGANTQYF
TRBV5-4	-	TRBJ1-2	-	TGTGCCAGCAGCTTGGTGGCCGTCATGAATGGCTACACCTTC	CASSLVAVMNGYTF
TRBV20-1	-	TRBJ1-2	-	TGCAGTGCTATAGACTATGGCTACACCTTC	CSAIDYGYTF
TRBV19	TRBD2	TRBJ2-3	-	TGTGCCAGTAGACAAGCGGGAGCTGATACGCAGTATTTT	CASRQAGADTQYF
TRBV7-9	TRBD2	TRBJ2-5	-	TGTGCCAGCAGCTTAGGAGGACTAGCTCGAGAGACCCAGTACTTC	CASSLGGLARETQYF
TRBV18	-	TRBJ2-7	-	TGTGCCAGCTCACTGCAGAGGGGCGAGCAGTACTTC	CASSLQRGEQYF
TRBV27	TRBD2	TRBJ2-1	-	TGTGCCAGCACCTTTAGCGGGACCTACAATGAGCAGTTCTTC	CASTFSGTYNEQFF
TRBV6-1	TRBD2	TRBJ2-3	once	TGTGCCAGCAGTGTCCCTAGCGGGAGGCTGGCAGATACGCAGTATTTT	CASSVPSGRLADTQYF
TRBV19	-	TRBJ2-3	-	TGTGCCAGTAGTGCGGGGTACACAGATACGCAGTATTTT	CASSAGYTDTQYF
TRBV4-1	-	TRBJ1-1	-	TGCGCCAGCAGCCAAGGGGCTATACAGGGCACTGAAGCTTTCTTT	CASSQGAIQGTEAFF
TRBV28	-	TRBJ1-2	few	TGTGCCAGCAGTTTAACTGAAATGGTTATTGGATTTGGCTACACCTTC	CASSLTEMVIGFGYTF
TRBV7-6	-	TRBJ2-3	once	TGTGCCAGCAGCGTAAAAGACAGCACAGATACGCAGTATTTT	CASSVKDSTDTQYF
TRBV2	-	TRBJ1-4	once	TGTGCCAGCAGGCACAGGGAAGGGGATGAAAAACTGTTTTTT	CASRHREGDEKLFF
TRBV5-1	TRBD1	TRBJ1-5	-	TGCGCCAGCAGCTTGACAGGGGAAGTTCAGCCCCAGCATTTT	CASSLTGEVQPQHF
TRBV30	-	TRBJ1-2	few	TGTGCCTGGAGCCCGGGGACCTATGGCTACACCTTC	CAWSPGTYGYTF
TRBV27	-	TRBJ2-3	-	TGTGCCAGCAGTTCCCCAATACAGGGAAGCACAGATACGCAGTATTTT	CASSSPIQGSTDTQYF
TRBV5-6	-	TRBJ1-1	-	TGTGCCAGCAGCCTATGGGGTCTCTCAAGTCAGACTGAAGCTTTCTTT	CASSLWGLSSQTEAFF
TRBV10-3	-	TRBJ2-5	-	TGTGCCATCAGTGAGCCCCAACTAGGTGATAAGACCCAGTACTTC	CAISEPQLGDKTQYF